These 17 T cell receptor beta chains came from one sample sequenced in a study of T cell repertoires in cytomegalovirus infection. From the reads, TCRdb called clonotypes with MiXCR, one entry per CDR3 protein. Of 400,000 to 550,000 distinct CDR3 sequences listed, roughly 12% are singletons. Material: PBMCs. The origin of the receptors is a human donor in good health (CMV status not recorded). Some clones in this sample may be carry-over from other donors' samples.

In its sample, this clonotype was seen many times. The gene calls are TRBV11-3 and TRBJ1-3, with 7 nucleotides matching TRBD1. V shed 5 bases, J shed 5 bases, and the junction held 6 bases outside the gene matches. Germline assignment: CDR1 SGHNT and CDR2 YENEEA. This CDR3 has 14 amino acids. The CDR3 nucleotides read TGTGCCAGCAGCCAAGGGGACAGCCGAAACACCATATATTTT. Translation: CASSQGDSRNTIYF.

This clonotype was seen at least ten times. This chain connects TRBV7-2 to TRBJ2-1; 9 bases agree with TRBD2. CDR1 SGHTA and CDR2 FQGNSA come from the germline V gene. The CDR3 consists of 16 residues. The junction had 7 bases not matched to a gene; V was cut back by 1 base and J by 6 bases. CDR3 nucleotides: TGTGCCAGCAGCTTAGACGCGGGGGGGCCTTCCAATGAGCAGTTCTTC. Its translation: CASSLDAGGPSNEQFF.

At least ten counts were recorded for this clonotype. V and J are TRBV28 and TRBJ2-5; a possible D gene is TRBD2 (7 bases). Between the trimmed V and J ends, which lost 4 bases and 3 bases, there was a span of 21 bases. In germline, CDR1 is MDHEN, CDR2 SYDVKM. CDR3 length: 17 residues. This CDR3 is CASSSQGGGAGEETQYF. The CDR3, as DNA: TGTGCCAGCAGTTCCCAGGGCGGGGGCGCGGGGGAAGAGACCCAGTACTTC.

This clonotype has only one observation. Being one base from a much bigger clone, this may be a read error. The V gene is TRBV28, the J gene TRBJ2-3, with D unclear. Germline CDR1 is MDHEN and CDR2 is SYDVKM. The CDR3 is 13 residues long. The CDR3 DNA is TGTGCCAGCAGTTTTAGGTCCCCAGATATGCAGTATTTT. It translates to CASSFRSPDMQYF.

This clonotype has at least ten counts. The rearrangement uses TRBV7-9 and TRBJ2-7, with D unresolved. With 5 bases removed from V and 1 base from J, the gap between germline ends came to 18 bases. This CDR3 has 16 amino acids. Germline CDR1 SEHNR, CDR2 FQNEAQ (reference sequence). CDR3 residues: CASSLSRSTQSYEQYF. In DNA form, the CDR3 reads TGTGCCAGCAGCCTCTCCCGCTCGACACAGTCCTACGAGCAGTACTTC.

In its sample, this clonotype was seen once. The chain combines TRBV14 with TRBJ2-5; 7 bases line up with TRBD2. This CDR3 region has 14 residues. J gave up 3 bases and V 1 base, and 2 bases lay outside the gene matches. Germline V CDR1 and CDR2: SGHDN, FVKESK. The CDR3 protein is CASSQVGLEETQYF. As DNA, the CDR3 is TGTGCCAGCAGCCAAGTCGGACTAGAAGAGACCCAGTACTTC.

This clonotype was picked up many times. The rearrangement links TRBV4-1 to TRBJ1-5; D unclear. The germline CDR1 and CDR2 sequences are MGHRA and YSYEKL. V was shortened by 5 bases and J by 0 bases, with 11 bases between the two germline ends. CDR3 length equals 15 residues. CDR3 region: CASSFDGYSNQPQHF. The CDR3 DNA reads TGCGCCAGCAGCTTTGACGGTTATAGCAATCAGCCCCAGCATTTT.

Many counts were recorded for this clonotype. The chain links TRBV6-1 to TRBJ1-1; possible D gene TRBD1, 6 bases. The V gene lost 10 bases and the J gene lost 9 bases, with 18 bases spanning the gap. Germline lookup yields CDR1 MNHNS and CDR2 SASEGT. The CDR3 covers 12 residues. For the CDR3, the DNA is TGTGCCATCGTCCGGGACAAGTCCCAAGCTTTCTTT. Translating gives CAIVRDKSQAFF.

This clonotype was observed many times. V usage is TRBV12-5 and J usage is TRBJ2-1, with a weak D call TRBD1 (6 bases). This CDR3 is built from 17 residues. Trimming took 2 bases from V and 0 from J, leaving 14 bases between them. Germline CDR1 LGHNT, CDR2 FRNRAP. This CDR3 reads CASGLPRQVSSYNEQFF. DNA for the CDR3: TGTGCTAGTGGTTTGCCCCGACAGGTGAGCTCCTACAATGAGCAGTTCTTC.

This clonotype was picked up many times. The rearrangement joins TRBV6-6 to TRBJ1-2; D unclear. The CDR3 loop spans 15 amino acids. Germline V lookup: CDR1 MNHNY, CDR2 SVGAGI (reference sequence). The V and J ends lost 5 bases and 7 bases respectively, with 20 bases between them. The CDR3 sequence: CASSHRRELGFGYTF. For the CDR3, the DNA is TGTGCCAGCAGTCACAGACGGGAACTAGGGTTTGGCTACACCTTC.

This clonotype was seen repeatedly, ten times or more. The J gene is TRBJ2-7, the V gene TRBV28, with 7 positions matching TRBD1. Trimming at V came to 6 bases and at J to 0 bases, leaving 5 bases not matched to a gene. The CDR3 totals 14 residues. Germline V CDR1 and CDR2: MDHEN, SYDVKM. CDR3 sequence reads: CASSPRDSSYEQYF. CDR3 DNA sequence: TGTGCCAGCAGCCCACGGGACAGCTCCTACGAGCAGTACTTC.

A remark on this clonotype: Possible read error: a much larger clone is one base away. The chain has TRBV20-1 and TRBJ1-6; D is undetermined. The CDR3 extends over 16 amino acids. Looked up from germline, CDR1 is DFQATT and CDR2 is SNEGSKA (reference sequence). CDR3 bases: TGCAGTACTAGAAGGCTCCGAAGCTCCTATAATTCACCCCTCCACTTT. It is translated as CSTRRLRSSYNSPLHF.

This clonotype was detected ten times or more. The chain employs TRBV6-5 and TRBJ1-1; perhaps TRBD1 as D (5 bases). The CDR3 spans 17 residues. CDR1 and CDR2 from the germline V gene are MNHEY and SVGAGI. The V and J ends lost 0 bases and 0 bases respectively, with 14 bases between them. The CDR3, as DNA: TGTGCCAGCAGTTACTCACAGAGACAGCGCATGAACACTGAAGCTTTCTTT. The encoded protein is CASSYSQRQRMNTEAFF.

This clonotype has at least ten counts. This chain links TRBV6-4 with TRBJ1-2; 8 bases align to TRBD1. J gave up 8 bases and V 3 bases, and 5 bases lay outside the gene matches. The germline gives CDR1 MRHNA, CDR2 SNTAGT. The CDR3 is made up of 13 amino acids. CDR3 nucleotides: TGTGCCAGCAGTGAAGTGACAGGGGCGGGCTACACCTTC. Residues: CASSEVTGAGYTF.

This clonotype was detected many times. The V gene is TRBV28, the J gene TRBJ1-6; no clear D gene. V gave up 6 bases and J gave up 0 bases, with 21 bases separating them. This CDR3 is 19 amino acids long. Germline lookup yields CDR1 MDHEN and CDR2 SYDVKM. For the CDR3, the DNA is TGTGCCAGCAGCCCTCTTCGGACGGGCTATAGCTCCTATAATTCACCCCTCCACTTT. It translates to CASSPLRTGYSSYNSPLHF.

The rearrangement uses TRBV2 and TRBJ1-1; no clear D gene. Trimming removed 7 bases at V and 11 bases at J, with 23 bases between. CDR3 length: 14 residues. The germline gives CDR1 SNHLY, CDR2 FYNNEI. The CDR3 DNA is TGTGCCAGCAACAGAGGAATTCGTGGGCGCCGGGCTTTCTTT. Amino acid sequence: CASNRGIRGRRAFF.

The CDR3 DNA is TGCAGTGCTAGAGTAGGGGGATCGGGACAGCGGAATGAAAAACTGTTTTTT. It encodes CSARVGGSGQRNEKLFF. The chain combines TRBV20-1 with TRBJ1-4; 7 positions agree with TRBD1. This CDR3 region has 17 residues. Germline assignment: CDR1 DFQATT and CDR2 SNEGSKA (reference sequence). The V segment lost 1 base and the J segment 5 bases; nucleotides outside the gene matches: 13.